The clone carrying this T cell receptor (beta chain) was seen once. These data come from a study of blood T cell repertoires in COVID-19. Study information: The samples span acute and convalescent COVID-19 from the United States, Italy and Spain. PBMCs, B-cell-depleted T cells, or T cells were the source of the cDNA or gDNA that made up the material.

In the original analysis: Using reference gene primer amplification, nucleated cell counts were estimated. Libraries were prepared by immunoSEQ multiplex PCR; TCRdb keeps only in-frame clonotypes and omits some of them. From that table come the V and J calls and clone size; the DNA was used to work out D and trimming. This repertoire shows a few hundred thousand clones, over 75% found once; its top ten account for under 4.5%. J lost 6 bases, V lost 1 base, and 9 bases had no gene match. Germline CDR1 is LGHDT and CDR2 is YNNKEL (reference sequence). The CDR3 runs to 16 residues. V usage is TRBV3-1 (or the pseudogene TRBV3-2) and J usage is TRBJ2-7; 10 bases map to TRBD1. Sequencing input: peripheral blood. This sequence was found in a woman aged 45-60 years with active or convalescent COVID-19. The CDR3 DNA reads as TGTGCCAGCAGCCAAGGGCACGGGACAGGGGTTCTCGAGCAGTACTTC. It translates to CASSQGHGTGVLEQYF.